What follows are 16 T cell receptor beta chains derived from one specimen sequenced in a study of CD8 T cells in ankylosing spondylitis. Study-wide findings and caveats: Roughly eight highly homologous variants made up a TCR beta motif that seemed to typify ankylosing spondylitis blood.

Antigen specificity for these receptors is unknown. TCRdb re-analysed the 5' RACE reads in MiXCR, keeping a single row per CDR3 protein. In the table there are around 440,000 distinct CDR3 sequences, roughly a sixth of which are singletons. Sequenced input: blood, either unsorted or a sorted T cell fraction (not recorded which). These TCRs come from a male donor with ankylosing spondylitis.

The gene calls are TRBV4-2 and TRBJ2-2; TRBD2 agrees at 8 bases. The CDR3 covers 16 residues. V shed 0 bases, J shed 8 bases, and the junction held 8 bases outside the gene matches. Germline-derived CDR1 and CDR2 are LGHNA and YNFKEQ. Here the CDR3 DNA reads TGTGCCAGCAGCCAAGATGGGACGGGAGGGAGTGGGGAGCTGTTTTTT. It yields the protein CASSQDGTGGSGELFF.

The chain carries TRBV20-1 and TRBJ2-7; 7 nucleotides match TRBD1. Trimming at V came to 4 bases and at J to 4 bases, leaving 13 bases not matched to a gene. Per the germline V gene, CDR1 is DFQATT and CDR2 is SNEGSKA (reference sequence). CDR3 length: 15 residues. CDR3 nucleotide sequence: TGCAGTGCTACCACGGGACAGTCTCTAGGGTACGAGCAGTACTTC. Its translation: CSATTGQSLGYEQYF.

The rearrangement joins TRBV11-2 to TRBJ1-5, with D tentatively TRBD1 (6 bases). The CDR3 runs 15 residues. Germline lookup yields CDR1 SGHAT and CDR2 FQNNGV. Trimming stripped 1 base from V and 0 bases from J, with 7 bases between. Here the CDR3 DNA reads TGTGCCAGCAGCTTAGGGACAGTTAGCAATCAGCCCCAGCATTTT. Translating it yields CASSLGTVSNQPQHF.

The chain joins TRBV4-2 to TRBJ2-7, with 11 bases that match TRBD2. The CDR3 runs 16 residues. Germline V gene data show CDR1 as LGHNA and CDR2 as YNFKEQ. V lost 0 bases and J lost 5; bases outside the gene matches: 6. CDR3 residues: CASSQDLAGGRHEQYF. Written as DNA, the CDR3 is TGTGCCAGCAGCCAAGATTTAGCGGGAGGGAGGCACGAGCAGTACTTC.

The rearrangement joins TRBV5-1 to TRBJ1-2, with 8 bases identical to TRBD1. V gave up 0 bases and J gave up 7 bases; unmatched junction bases: 8. CDR3 length: 15 residues. In germline, CDR1 is SGHRS, CDR2 YFSETQ. CDR3 bases: TGCGCCAGCAGCTTGGAGGTGACAGGGGTGGCTGGCTACACCTTC. Protein product: CASSLEVTGVAGYTF.

This clonotype was observed at least ten times. V usage is TRBV5-1 and J usage is TRBJ1-1; D uncertain. The V end lost 10 bases, the J end lost 4 bases, and 17 bases lay between the germline ends. CDR1 and CDR2 (germline): SGHRS, YFSETQ. The CDR3 runs 13 residues. The CDR3 protein is CASKTGSSTEAFF. The CDR3 DNA reads as TGCGCCTCTAAAACCGGGTCGAGCACTGAAGCTTTCTTT.

This clonotype was counted between two and nine times. The chain employs TRBV20-1 and TRBJ2-1, with 8 bases that match TRBD2. Trimming at V came to 5 bases and at J to 3 bases, leaving 12 bases not matched to a gene. The CDR3 runs to 16 residues. CDR1 and CDR2 (germline): DFQATT, SNEGSKA (reference sequence). CDR3 region: CSAQAGTSGNYNEQFF. DNA for the CDR3: TGCAGTGCTCAAGCCGGGACTAGTGGGAACTACAATGAGCAGTTCTTC.

This sequence joins TRBV5-6 and TRBJ1-2; D ambiguous. The V gene lost 3 bases and the J gene lost 3 bases, with 9 bases spanning the gap. CDR1 is SGHDT, CDR2 YYEEEE, per germline. CDR3 length: 13 residues. The CDR3 loop reads CASSSRTDYGYTF. The CDR3 DNA reads as TGTGCCAGCAGCTCCCGGACGGACTATGGCTACACCTTC. Full variable domain (rest looked up from reference TRBV5-6 and TRBJ1-2): DAGVTQSPTHLIKTRGQQVTLRCSPKSGHDTVSWYQQALGQGPQFIFQYYEEEERQRGNFPDRFSGHQFPNYSSELNVNALLLGDSALYLCASSSRTDYGYTFGSGTRLTVV.

This clonotype has more than one count but fewer than ten. J is TRBJ2-1 and V is TRBV6-1; D might be TRBD2 (6 bases). The CDR3 has 16 amino acids. Germline-derived CDR1 and CDR2 are MNHNS and SASEGT. Trimming took off 5 bases at V and 0 bases at J, with 14 bases between the two ends. CDR3 protein: CASSPNSGYSYNEQFF. The CDR3 DNA reads as TGTGCCAGCAGTCCAAATAGCGGTTACTCCTACAATGAGCAGTTCTTC.

This clonotype came up a few times. This CDR3 reads CASSLLAGGANEQFF. For the CDR3, the DNA is TGTGCCAGCAGTTTACTGGCGGGAGGGGCCAATGAGCAGTTCTTC. This chain joins TRBV12-3 or TRBV12-4 and TRBJ2-1, with 9 bases fitting TRBD2. The CDR3 is made up of 15 amino acids. The trim removed 2 bases at V and 6 bases at J, leaving 5 bases unmatched.

A few counts support this clonotype. The chain couples TRBV7-8 to TRBJ1-6; TRBD1 aligns across 9 bases. Per the germline V gene, CDR1 is SGHVS and CDR2 is FQNEAQ. This CDR3 is 15 amino acids long. V shed 3 bases and J 10 bases; nucleotides not matched to a gene: 7. The CDR3 spells CASSLDPGQGSPLHF. The CDR3 nucleotides read TGTGCCAGCAGCTTGGACCCGGGACAGGGATCACCCCTCCACTTT.

The chain is built from TRBV7-9 and TRBJ2-1; a weak D match, TRBD2 (5 bases). Germline-derived CDR1 and CDR2 are SEHNR and FQNEAQ (reference sequence). V was clipped by 2 bases and J by 7 bases, with 12 bases between them. CDR3 length: 14 amino acids. DNA of the CDR3: TGTGCCAGCAGCTTATGGCCAAGCGGTAATGAGCAGTTCTTC. Translated, it gives CASSLWPSGNEQFF.

This clonotype was seen ten or more times. The CDR3 reads CSAMPSGNEQFF. The DNA of the CDR3 is TGCAGTGCTATGCCTTCGGGGAATGAGCAGTTCTTC. The gene calls are TRBV20-1 and TRBJ2-1, with D possibly being TRBD2 (5 bases). Trimming took off 4 bases at V and 7 bases at J, with 11 bases between the two ends. Germline CDR1 is DFQATT and CDR2 is SNEGSKA (reference sequence). CDR3 length: 12 residues.

V and J are TRBV12-3 or TRBV12-4 and TRBJ1-6, with TRBD1 matching 9 bases. The V segment lost 6 bases and the J segment 7 bases; nucleotides outside the gene matches: 19. The CDR3 contains 19 residues. As DNA, the CDR3 is TGTGCCAGCAGACGCCGGGACAGGGATTTCTCTCTACAAAATTCACCCCTCCACTTT. It yields the protein CASRRRDRDFSLQNSPLHF.

This clonotype was detected only a few times. The chain couples TRBV6-1 to TRBJ2-2; D is unresolved. This CDR3 is 16 amino acids long. Germline V gene lookup returns CDR1 MNHNS and CDR2 SASEGT. Trimming took off 6 bases at V and 0 bases at J, with 14 bases between the two ends. CDR3 loop: CASSGYEATNTGELFF. The CDR3 DNA is TGTGCCAGCAGCGGATATGAAGCGACGAACACCGGGGAGCTGTTTTTT.

J is TRBJ1-2 and V is TRBV27, with D tentatively TRBD1 (6 bases). Between the trimmed V and J ends, which lost 1 base and 4 bases, there was a span of 13 bases. The CDR3 is made up of 15 amino acids. CDR1 is MNHEY, CDR2 SMNVEV, per germline (reference sequence). This CDR3 is CASSLFPGVSYGYTF. The CDR3 nucleotides are TGTGCCAGCAGTTTATTCCCAGGGGTTAGCTATGGCTACACCTTC.